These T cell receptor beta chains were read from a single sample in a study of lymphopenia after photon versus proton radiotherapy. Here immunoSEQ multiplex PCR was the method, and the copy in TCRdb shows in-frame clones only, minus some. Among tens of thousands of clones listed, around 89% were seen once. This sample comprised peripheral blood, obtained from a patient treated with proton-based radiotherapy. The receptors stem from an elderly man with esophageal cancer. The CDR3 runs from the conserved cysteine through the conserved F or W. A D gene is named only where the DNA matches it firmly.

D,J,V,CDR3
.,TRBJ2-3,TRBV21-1,CASSKERKGYTDTQYF
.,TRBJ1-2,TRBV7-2,CASSLEARPYGYTF
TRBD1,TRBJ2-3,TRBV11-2,CASRLNRGISTDTQYF
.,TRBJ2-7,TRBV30,CAYTPGPYHEQYF
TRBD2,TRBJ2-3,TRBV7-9,CASSSPPSGGATDTQYF
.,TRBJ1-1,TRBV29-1,CSVEGGWTEAFF
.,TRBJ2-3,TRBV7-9,CASSLDRVSRNTDTQYF
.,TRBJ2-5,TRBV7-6,CASSSYSGPQETQYF
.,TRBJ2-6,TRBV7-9,CASSLVSGRLWSNVLTF
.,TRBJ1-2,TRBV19,CAISPSGGGLQNYGYTF
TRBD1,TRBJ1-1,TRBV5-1,CASSTGQGFTEAFF
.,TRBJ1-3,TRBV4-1,CASSQGGGRNTIYF
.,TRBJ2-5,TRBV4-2,CASSQDRRDGRETQYF
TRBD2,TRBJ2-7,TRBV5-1,CASSPSGGGPQQYF
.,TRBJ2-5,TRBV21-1,CASSSLLQGLPQETQYF
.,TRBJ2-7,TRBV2,CASRAGRSSGREQYF
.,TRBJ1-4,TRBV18,CASSPSTTNEKLFF
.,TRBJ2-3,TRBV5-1,CASSLYGGETDTQYF
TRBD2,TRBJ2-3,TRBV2,CASSEERGLIAGKDDTQYF
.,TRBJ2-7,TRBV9,CASSSPWGGEQYF
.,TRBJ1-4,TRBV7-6,CASSLGKTVGGNEKLFF
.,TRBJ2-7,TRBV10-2,CASSRPTTYEQYF
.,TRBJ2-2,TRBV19,CASSIVGYTGELFF
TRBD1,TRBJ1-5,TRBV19,CASSDDRDHSNQPQHF
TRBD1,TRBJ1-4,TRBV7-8,CASSTDRAVNEKLFF
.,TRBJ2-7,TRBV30,CAWRGQFDPYEQYF